The present TCR beta chain was sequenced within a study of response to subunit inactivated influenza vaccine. This clonotype has only a few counts. The CDR3 loop spans 12 amino acids. Germline values: CDR1 SEHNR, CDR2 FQNEAQ (reference sequence). V lost 8 bases and J 4 bases, leaving 10 bases between the germline ends. One entry per CDR3 protein results from TCRdb running MiXCR on the RT-PCR reads. Of around 600,000 distinct CDR3 sequences listed, over 9% were seen once; the top ten hold 11%. These same records also appear under a second study, on T cells expressing NK-cell markers. Per that paper: What made the TCR beta cDNA was 5'RACE template switching with UMIs.

This receptor was taken from a man aged 45-60 years who received an inactivated influenza vaccine. The sequences come from PBMCs from blood, collected on the day of vaccination. The V call is TRBV7-9, the J call TRBJ2-3; no reliable D call. CDR3 in DNA: TGTGCCAGCCTCTCCTGGGCAGATACGCAGTATTTT. It codes for CASLSWADTQYF.